This T cell receptor (beta chain) appears in the sequencing data of a study of blood T cell repertoires in COVID-19. Study in general: Specimens from acute and convalescent COVID-19 originated in the United States, Italy and Spain.

Original data processing: It was from reference gene primer amplification that nucleated cell counts were estimated. Some clones are missing from TCRdb's copy, which holds only in-frame ones; the method was immunoSEQ multiplex PCR. That table supplies the V and J calls and clone size; D and trimming were determined from the DNA. Seen here are over 150,000 clones, around 84% observed once, and the top ten hold approximately 2.5%. CDR1 is SGHAT and CDR2 is FQNNGV in the germline V gene. The CDR3 contains 14 residues. The J segment lost 4 bases and the V segment lost 4 bases, leaving 3 bases of the junction unmatched.

Source material: peripheral blood. The receptor comes from a man aged 35 to 55 with active or convalescent COVID-19. The V call is TRBV11-2, the J call TRBJ2-4, with 8 bases identical to TRBD2. CDR3 residues: CASSSPSGKNIQYF. The DNA of the CDR3 is TGTGCCAGCAGCTCCCCTAGCGGGAAAAACATTCAGTACTTC.